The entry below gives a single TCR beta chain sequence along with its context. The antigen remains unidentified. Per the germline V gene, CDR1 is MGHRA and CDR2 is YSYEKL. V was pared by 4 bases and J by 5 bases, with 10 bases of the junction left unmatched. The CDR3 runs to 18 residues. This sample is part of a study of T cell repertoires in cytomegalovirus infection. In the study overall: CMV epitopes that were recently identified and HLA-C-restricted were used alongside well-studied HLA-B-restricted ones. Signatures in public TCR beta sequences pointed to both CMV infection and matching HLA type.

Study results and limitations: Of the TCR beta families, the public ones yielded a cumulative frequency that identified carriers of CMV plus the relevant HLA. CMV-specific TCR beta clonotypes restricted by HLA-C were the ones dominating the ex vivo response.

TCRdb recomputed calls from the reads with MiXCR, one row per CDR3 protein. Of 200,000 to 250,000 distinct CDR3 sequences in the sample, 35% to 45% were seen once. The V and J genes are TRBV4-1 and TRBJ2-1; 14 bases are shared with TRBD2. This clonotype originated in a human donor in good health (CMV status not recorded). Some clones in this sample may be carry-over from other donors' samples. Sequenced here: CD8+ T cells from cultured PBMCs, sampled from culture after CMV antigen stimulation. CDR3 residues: CASSRRTSGRFLDNEQFF. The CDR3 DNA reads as TGCGCCAGCAGCCGTAGGACTAGCGGGAGGTTCTTGGACAATGAGCAGTTCTTC.